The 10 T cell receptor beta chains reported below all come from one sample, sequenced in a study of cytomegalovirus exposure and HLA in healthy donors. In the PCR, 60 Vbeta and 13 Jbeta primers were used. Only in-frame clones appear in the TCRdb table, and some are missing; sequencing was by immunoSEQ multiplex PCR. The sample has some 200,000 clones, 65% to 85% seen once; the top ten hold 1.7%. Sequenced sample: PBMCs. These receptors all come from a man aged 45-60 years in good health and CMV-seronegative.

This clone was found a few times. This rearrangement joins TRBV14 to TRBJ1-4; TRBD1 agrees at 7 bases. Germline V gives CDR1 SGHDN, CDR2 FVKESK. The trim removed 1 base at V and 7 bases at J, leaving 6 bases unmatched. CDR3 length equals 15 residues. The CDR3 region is CASSQARQGGEKLFF. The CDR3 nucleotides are TGTGCCAGCAGCCAAGCCCGACAGGGTGGTGAAAAACTGTTTTTT.

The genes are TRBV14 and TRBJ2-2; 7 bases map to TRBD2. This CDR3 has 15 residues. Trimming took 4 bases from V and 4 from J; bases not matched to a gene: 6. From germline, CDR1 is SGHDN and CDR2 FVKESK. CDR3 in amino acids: CASSPYGGGTGELFF. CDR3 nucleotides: TGTGCCAGCAGCCCATATGGGGGGGGCACCGGGGAGCTGTTTTTT.

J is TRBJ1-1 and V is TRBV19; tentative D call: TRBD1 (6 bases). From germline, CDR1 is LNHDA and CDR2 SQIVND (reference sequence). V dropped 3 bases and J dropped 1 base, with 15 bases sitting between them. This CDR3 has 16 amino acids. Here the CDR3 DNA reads TGTGCCAGTAGTATGGGGGCAGGGTTACGGAACACTGAAGCTTTCTTT. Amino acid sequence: CASSMGAGLRNTEAFF.

CDR3 region: CAISRGENQPQHF. The CDR3 DNA sequence: TGTGCCATCAGTAGGGGCGAGAATCAGCCCCAGCATTTT. The chain couples TRBV10-3 to TRBJ1-5; a weak D match, TRBD1 (5 bases). Per germline, CDR1 ENHRY and CDR2 SYGVKD. The CDR3 totals 13 residues. V was pared by 5 bases and J by 4 bases, with 9 bases between.

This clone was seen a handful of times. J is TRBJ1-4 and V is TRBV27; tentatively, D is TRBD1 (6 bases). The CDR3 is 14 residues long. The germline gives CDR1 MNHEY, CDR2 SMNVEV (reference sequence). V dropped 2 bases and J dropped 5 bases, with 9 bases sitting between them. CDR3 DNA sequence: TGTGCCAGCAGTTTAAACAGGGTCAATGAAAAACTGTTTTTT. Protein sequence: CASSLNRVNEKLFF.

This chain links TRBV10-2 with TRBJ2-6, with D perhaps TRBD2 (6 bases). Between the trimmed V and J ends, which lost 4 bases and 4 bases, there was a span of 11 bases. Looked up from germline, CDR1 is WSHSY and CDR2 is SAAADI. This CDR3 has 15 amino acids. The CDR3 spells CASSVREPGANVLTF. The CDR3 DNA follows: TGCGCCAGCAGTGTACGGGAGCCCGGGGCCAACGTCCTGACTTTC.

As DNA, the CDR3 is TGTGCCAGCAGCTTGATGGGAATAGGGACTCGAACCTACGAGCAGTACTTC. Translation: CASSLMGIGTRTYEQYF. The V call is TRBV5-6, the J call TRBJ2-7, with a tentative D call TRBD2 (6 bases). The CDR3 totals 17 residues. The germline V gene has CDR1 SGHDT and CDR2 YYEEEE. V gave up 1 base and J gave up 2 bases, with 19 bases separating them.

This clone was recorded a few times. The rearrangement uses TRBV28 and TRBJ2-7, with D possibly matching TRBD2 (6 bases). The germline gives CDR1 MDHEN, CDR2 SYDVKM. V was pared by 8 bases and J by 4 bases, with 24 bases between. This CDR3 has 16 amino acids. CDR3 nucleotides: TGTGCCAGCGTCCCGGGACTGCCACTATTCTCGTACGAGCAGTACTTC. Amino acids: CASVPGLPLFSYEQYF.

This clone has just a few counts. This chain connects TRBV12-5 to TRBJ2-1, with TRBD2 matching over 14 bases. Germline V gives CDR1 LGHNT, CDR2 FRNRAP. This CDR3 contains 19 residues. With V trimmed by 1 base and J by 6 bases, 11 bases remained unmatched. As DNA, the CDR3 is TGTGCTAGTGGTTTGGGTGGACTAGCGGGAGGACTGTTAGGCAATGAGCAGTTCTTC. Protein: CASGLGGLAGGLLGNEQFF. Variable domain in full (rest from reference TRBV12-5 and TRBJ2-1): DARVTQTPRHKVTEMGQEVTMRCQPILGHNTVFWYRQTMMQGLELLAYFRNRAPLDDSGMPKDRFSAEMPDATLATLKIQPSEPRDSAVYFCASGLGGLAGGLLGNEQFFGPGTRLTVL.

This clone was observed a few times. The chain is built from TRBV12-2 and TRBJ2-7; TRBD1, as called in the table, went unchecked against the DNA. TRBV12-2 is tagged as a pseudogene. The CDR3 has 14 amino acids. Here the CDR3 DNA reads TGTGCAAGTCGCTTGGGACAGGAAACCTACGAGCAGTACTTC. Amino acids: CASRLGQETYEQYF.